This T cell receptor (beta chain) was identified in a study of radiation and T cells in renal cell carcinoma. In the study overall: Nephrectomy followed 15 Gy stereotactic body radiation by 4 weeks. Study conclusions and caveats: Without pretreatment biopsies, baseline tumor clonotype presence was undetermined.

In the case of this clone: The antigen remains unidentified.

Produced via immunoSEQ multiplex PCR; TCRdb's table is partial and in-frame only. The repertoire holds 150,000 or so clones, with roughly nine tenths as singletons. Germline V gene data show CDR1 as LNHDA and CDR2 as SQIVND (reference sequence). CDR3 length: 15 residues. The V and J ends lost 3 bases and 2 bases respectively, with 12 bases between them. Stated time point: baseline pretreatment blood. Treatment: 15 Gy SBRT to primary tumor, nephrectomy 4 weeks later. The tumor was a clear cell renal cell carcinoma. This specimen consisted of blood, obtained from a patient whose treatment included radiotherapy and nephrectomy. The rearrangement links TRBV19 to TRBJ2-3, with D perhaps assigned TRBD1 or TRBD2 (5 bases each). The sequence was obtained from a woman between 70 and 85 years old with renal cell carcinoma. The CDR3 loop reads CASSIHRGPTDTQYF. The CDR3 DNA follows: TGTGCCAGTAGTATTCATCGGGGCCCCACAGATACGCAGTATTTT.